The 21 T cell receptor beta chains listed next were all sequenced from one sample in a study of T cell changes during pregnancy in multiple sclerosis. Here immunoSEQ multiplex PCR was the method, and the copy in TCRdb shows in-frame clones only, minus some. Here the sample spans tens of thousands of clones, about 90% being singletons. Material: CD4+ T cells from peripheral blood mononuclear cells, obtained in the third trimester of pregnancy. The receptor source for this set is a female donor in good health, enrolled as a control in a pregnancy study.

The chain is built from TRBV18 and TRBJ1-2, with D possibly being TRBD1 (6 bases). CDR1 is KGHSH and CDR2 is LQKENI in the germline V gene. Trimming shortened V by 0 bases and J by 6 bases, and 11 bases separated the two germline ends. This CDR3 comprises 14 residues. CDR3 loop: CASSPPGTMNGYTF. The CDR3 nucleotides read TGTGCCAGCTCACCACCGGGGACAATGAATGGCTACACCTTC.

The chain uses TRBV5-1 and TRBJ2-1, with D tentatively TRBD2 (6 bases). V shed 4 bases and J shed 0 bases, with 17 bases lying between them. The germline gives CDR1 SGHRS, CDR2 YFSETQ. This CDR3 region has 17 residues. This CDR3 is CASSAGRMGGSYNEQFF. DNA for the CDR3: TGCGCCAGCAGCGCCGGTCGGATGGGGGGCTCCTACAATGAGCAGTTCTTC.

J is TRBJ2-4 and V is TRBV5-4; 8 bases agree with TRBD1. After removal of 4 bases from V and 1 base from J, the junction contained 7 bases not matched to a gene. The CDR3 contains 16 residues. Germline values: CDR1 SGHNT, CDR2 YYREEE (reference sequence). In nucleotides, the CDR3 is TGTGCCAGCAGCCCTGGACAGGGCAGGGCCAAAAACATTCAGTACTTC. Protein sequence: CASSPGQGRAKNIQYF.

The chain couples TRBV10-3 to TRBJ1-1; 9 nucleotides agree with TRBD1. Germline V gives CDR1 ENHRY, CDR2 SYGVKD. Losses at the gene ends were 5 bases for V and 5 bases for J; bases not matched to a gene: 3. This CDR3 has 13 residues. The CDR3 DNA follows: TGTGCCATCAGTTCCGGGACAGGGACTGAAGCTTTCTTT. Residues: CAISSGTGTEAFF.

This chain's CDR3 is CASSYPIAGGRNEQFF. The CDR3 DNA reads as TGTGCCAGCAGTTACCCGATAGCGGGAGGCCGCAATGAGCAGTTCTTC. The genes are TRBV6-5 and TRBJ2-1, with 10 bases lining up with TRBD2. V lost 2 bases, J lost 6 bases, and 7 bases stayed unmatched. The CDR3 consists of 16 residues. CDR1 is MNHEY and CDR2 is SVGAGI in the germline V gene.

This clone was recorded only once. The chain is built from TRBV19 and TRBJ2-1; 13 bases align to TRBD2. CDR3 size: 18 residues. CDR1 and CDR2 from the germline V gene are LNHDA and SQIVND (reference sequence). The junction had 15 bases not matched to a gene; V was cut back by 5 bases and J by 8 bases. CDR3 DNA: TGTGCCAGTAGTCCACCAAGACTAGCGGGAGGCTGGGGGGATGAGCAGTTCTTC. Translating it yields CASSPPRLAGGWGDEQFF.

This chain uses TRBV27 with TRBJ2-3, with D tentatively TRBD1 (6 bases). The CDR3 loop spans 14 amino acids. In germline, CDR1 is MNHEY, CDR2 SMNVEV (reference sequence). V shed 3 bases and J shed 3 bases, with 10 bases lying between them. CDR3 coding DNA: TGTGCCAGCAGTTTGAATAGGGGGACAGATACGCAGTATTTT. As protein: CASSLNRGTDTQYF.

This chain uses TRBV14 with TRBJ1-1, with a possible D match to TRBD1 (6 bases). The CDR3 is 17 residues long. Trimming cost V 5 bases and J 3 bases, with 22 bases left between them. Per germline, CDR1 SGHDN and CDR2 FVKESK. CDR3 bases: TGTGCCAGCAGCGGGGGCAGGGGCAATTCTCGCGACACTGAAGCTTTCTTT. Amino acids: CASSGGRGNSRDTEAFF.

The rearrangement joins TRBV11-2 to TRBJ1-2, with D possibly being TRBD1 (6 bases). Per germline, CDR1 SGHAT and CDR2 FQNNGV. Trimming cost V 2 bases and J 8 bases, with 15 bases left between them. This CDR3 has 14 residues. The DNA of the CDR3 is TGTGCCAGCAGCTTATATAGACAGGTGGAGGGCTACACCTTC. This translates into CASSLYRQVEGYTF.

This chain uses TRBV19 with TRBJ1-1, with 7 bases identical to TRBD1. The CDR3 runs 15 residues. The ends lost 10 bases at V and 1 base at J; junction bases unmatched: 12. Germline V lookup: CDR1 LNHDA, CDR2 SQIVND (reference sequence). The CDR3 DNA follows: TGTGCCACCCGGACAACAGGGGCCTGGAACACTGAAGCTTTCTTT. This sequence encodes CATRTTGAWNTEAFF.

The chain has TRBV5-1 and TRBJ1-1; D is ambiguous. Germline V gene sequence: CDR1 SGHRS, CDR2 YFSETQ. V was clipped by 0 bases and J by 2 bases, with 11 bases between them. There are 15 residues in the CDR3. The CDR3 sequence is CASSLAVSGNTEAFF. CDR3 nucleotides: TGCGCCAGCAGCTTGGCTGTCAGCGGAAACACTGAAGCTTTCTTT.

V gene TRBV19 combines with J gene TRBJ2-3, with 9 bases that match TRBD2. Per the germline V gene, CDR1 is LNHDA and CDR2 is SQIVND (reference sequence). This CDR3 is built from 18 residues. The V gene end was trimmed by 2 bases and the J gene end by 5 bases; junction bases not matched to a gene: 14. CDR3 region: CASSIRGGASGVGDTQYF. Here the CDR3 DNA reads TGTGCCAGTAGTATAAGAGGGGGAGCTAGCGGGGTCGGAGATACGCAGTATTTT.

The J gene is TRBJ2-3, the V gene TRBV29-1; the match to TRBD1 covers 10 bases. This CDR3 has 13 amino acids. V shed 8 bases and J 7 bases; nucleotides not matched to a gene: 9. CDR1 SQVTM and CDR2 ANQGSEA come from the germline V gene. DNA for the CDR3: TGCAGCTTAAGGGACAGGGGACTAAATACGCAGTATTTT. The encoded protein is CSLRDRGLNTQYF.

CDR3 in amino acids: CASSRFPSGNTIYF. The CDR3 nucleotides read TGTGCCAGCAGTCGGTTCCCCTCTGGAAACACCATATATTTT. The rearrangement joins TRBV6-5 to TRBJ1-3; D unresolved. V was shortened by 5 bases and J by 0 bases, with 8 bases between the two germline ends. Germline V gene lookup returns CDR1 MNHEY and CDR2 SVGAGI. CDR3 length: 14 residues.

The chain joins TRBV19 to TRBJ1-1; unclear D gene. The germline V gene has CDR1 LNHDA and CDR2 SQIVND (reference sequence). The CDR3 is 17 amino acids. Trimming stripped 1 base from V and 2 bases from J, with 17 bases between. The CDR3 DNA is TGTGCCAGTAGTATAGGGTTAGGGCGGGCAGAAAACACTGAAGCTTTCTTT. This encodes CASSIGLGRAENTEAFF. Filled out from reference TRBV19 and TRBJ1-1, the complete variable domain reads DGGITQSPKYLFRKEGQNVTLSCEQNLNHDAMYWYRQDPGQGLRLIYYSQIVNDFQKGDIAEGYSVSREKKESFPLTVTSAQKNPTAFYLCASSIGLGRAENTEAFFGQGTRLTVV.

The CDR3 loop reads CASSETPPQTGNTIYF. CDR3 sequence (DNA): TGTGCCAGCAGTGAAACCCCGCCTCAGACTGGAAACACCATATATTTT. This chain uses TRBV6-1 with TRBJ1-3; D is undetermined. The germline V and J ends were trimmed by 2 bases and 2 bases, with 13 bases remaining between them. The germline gives CDR1 MNHNS, CDR2 SASEGT. The CDR3 extends over 16 amino acids.

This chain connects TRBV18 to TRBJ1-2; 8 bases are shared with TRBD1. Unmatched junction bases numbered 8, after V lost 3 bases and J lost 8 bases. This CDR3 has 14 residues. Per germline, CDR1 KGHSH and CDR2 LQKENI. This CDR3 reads CASSPMDRVGGYTF. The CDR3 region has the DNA TGTGCCAGCTCACCTATGGACAGGGTGGGCGGCTACACCTTC.

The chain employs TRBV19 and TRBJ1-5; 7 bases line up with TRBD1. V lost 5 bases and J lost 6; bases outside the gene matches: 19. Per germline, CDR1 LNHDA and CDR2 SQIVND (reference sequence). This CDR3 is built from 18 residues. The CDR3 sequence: CASSFRDREIALSQPQHF. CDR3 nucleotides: TGTGCCAGTAGTTTCCGGGACAGAGAAATAGCTCTGAGTCAGCCCCAGCATTTT. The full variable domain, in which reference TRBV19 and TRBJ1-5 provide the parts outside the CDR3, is DGGITQSPKYLFRKEGQNVTLSCEQNLNHDAMYWYRQDPGQGLRLIYYSQIVNDFQKGDIAEGYSVSREKKESFPLTVTSAQKNPTAFYLCASSFRDREIALSQPQHFGDGTRLSIL.

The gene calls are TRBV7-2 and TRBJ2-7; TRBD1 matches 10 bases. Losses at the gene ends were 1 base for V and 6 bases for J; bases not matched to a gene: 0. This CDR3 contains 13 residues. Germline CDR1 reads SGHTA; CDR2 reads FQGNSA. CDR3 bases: TGTGCCAGCAGCTTAGGGGACAGGGGCGAGCAGTACTTC. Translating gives CASSLGDRGEQYF.

The CDR3 region has the DNA TGCGCCAGCAGCACCGACAGGAGCGCCTACGAGCAGTACTTC. Protein: CASSTDRSAYEQYF. J is TRBJ2-7 and V is TRBV5-1, with TRBD1 as a possible D gene (6 bases). CDR3 length: 14 amino acids. Trimming cost V 4 bases and J 2 bases, with 13 bases left between them. Germline CDR1 and CDR2: SGHRS and YFSETQ.

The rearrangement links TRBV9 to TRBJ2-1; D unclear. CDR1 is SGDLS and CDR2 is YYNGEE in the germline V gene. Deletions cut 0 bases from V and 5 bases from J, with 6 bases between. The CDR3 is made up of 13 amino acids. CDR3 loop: CASSVEPDNEQFF. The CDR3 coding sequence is TGTGCCAGCAGCGTAGAGCCCGACAATGAGCAGTTCTTC.